The 18 T cell receptor beta chains in this list originate from one sample, sequenced in a study of graft-versus-host responses after intestinal transplantation. Only in-frame clones appear in the TCRdb table, and some are missing; sequencing was by immunoSEQ multiplex PCR. This repertoire shows about 77,000 clones, approximately 92% found once; its top ten account for about 0.67%. The sample consisted of PBMCs, taken 98 days after intestinal transplantation. The receptor set was obtained from a human patient who received an intestinal transplant, so some T cells may come from the graft donor.

The rearrangement uses TRBV7-6 and TRBJ1-1; D perhaps matches TRBD1 (6 bases). The CDR3 spans 14 residues. V dropped 5 bases and J dropped 6 bases, with 16 bases sitting between them. Germline V CDR1 and CDR2: SGHVS, FNYEAQ. The CDR3 DNA reads TGTGCCAGCAGCCCCCCCACAGGGATACCTGAAGCTTTCTTT. Translation gives CASSPPTGIPEAFF.

J is TRBJ2-7 and V is TRBV9; D is uncertain. This CDR3 is 13 amino acids long. The germline V and J ends were trimmed by 0 bases and 9 bases, with 13 bases remaining between them. Germline assignment: CDR1 SGDLS and CDR2 YYNGEE. The CDR3 DNA follows: TGTGCCAGCAGCGTAGGCTCGGCTACCTGGCAGTACTTC. Translated: CASSVGSATWQYF.

The chain uses TRBV29-1 and TRBJ2-1; 8 bases are a match to TRBD2. The length of the CDR3 is 16 residues. Per germline, CDR1 SQVTM and CDR2 ANQGSEA. V lost 7 bases and J lost 0; bases outside the gene matches: 11. CDR3 DNA: TGCAGCGCCGGGGCTAGCGGGCCTAGCTCCTACAATGAGCAGTTCTTC. It is translated as CSAGASGPSSYNEQFF.

The CDR3 DNA sequence: TGTGCCACCAGCAGAGATAACAGGGCTGTGGGGTCACCCCTCCACTTT. Protein product: CATSRDNRAVGSPLHF. The chain uses TRBV15 and TRBJ1-6; maybe TRBD1 (6 bases). CDR3 size: 16 residues. Deletions cut 0 bases from V and 10 bases from J, with 16 bases between. Per the germline V gene, CDR1 is LNHNV and CDR2 is YYDKDF (reference sequence).

The V gene is TRBV10-3, the J gene TRBJ1-1; D unclear. The V gene lost 3 bases and the J gene lost 1 base, with 6 bases spanning the gap. The CDR3 contains 13 residues. Germline lookup yields CDR1 ENHRY and CDR2 SYGVKD. CDR3 residues: CAISDSGNTEAFF. As DNA, the CDR3 is TGTGCCATCAGTGACTCCGGGAACACTGAAGCTTTCTTT.

The chain couples TRBV19 to TRBJ2-4, with TRBD2 identical over 7 bases. Germline assignment: CDR1 LNHDA and CDR2 SQIVND (reference sequence). The CDR3 loop spans 14 amino acids. V was clipped by 5 bases and J by 4 bases; unmatched bases: 5. CDR3 coding DNA: TGTGCCAGTAGTCCCGGGACTAAAAAAAACATTCAGTACTTC. It translates to CASSPGTKKNIQYF. The whole variable domain, remainder taken from reference TRBV19 and TRBJ2-4, is DGGITQSPKYLFRKEGQNVTLSCEQNLNHDAMYWYRQDPGQGLRLIYYSQIVNDFQKGDIAEGYSVSREKKESFPLTVTSAQKNPTAFYLCASSPGTKKNIQYFGAGTRLSVL.

This rearrangement joins TRBV6-4 to TRBJ2-2; maybe TRBD1 (6 bases). Germline V CDR1 and CDR2: MRHNA, SNTAGT. CDR3 length: 14 amino acids. V was shortened by 6 bases and J by 6 bases, with 14 bases between the two germline ends. This CDR3 is CASSSTGLAGELFF. The CDR3, as DNA: TGTGCCAGCAGCAGTACAGGGCTTGCCGGGGAGCTGTTTTTT.

The V gene is TRBV7-2, the J gene TRBJ2-7; D possibly corresponds to TRBD2 (6 bases). This CDR3 has 15 residues. The germline gives CDR1 SGHTA, CDR2 FQGNSA. Trimming removed 3 bases from V and 0 bases from J, with 12 bases in between. The CDR3 nucleotides are TGTGCCAGCAGCTTTACTAGCTATTACTCCTACGAGCAGTACTTC. Its translation: CASSFTSYYSYEQYF.

This clone was seen a few times. V and J are TRBV6-6 and TRBJ2-3; D is unclear. Trimming removed 4 bases at V and 0 bases at J, with 11 bases between. CDR1 and CDR2 from the germline V gene are MNHNY and SVGAGI (reference sequence). The CDR3 is 15 residues long. CDR3 sequence reads: CASSSPADSTDTQYF. DNA for the CDR3: TGTGCCAGCAGTTCCCCCGCGGATAGCACAGATACGCAGTATTTT.

The chain is built from TRBV4-1 and TRBJ2-7; D may match TRBD1 or TRBD2 (5 bases each). V lost 2 bases and J 4 bases, leaving 15 bases between the germline ends. This CDR3 is 15 amino acids long. Germline V gene sequence: CDR1 MGHRA, CDR2 YSYEKL. The CDR3 nucleotides read TGCGCCAGCAGCCAAAGCCGGGACGGAACTTACGAGCAGTACTTC. Protein sequence: CASSQSRDGTYEQYF.

The chain is built from TRBV5-6 and TRBJ2-1, with TRBD2 identical over 10 bases. The CDR3 consists of 15 residues. Germline CDR1 reads SGHDT; CDR2 reads YYEEEE. V was clipped by 4 bases and J by 7 bases; unmatched bases: 8. CDR3 protein: CASSPTSGARNEQFF. CDR3 DNA: TGTGCCAGCAGCCCAACTAGCGGGGCAAGGAATGAGCAGTTCTTC.

V gene TRBV20-1 combines with J gene TRBJ2-1; D ambiguous. The CDR3 spans 10 residues. Between the trimmed V and J ends, which lost 3 bases and 10 bases, there was a span of 7 bases. The germline V gene encodes CDR1 DFQATT and CDR2 SNEGSKA (reference sequence). As DNA, the CDR3 is TGCAGTGCTAGTCGTCAGGAGCAGTTCTTC. Its translation: CSASRQEQFF.

The gene calls are TRBV6-5 and TRBJ2-5; D ambiguous. CDR3 size: 13 residues. Trimming stripped 2 bases from V and 2 bases from J, with 6 bases between. The V gene's germline CDR1 is MNHEY and CDR2 SVGAGI. The CDR3 region is CASSYGQQETQYF. CDR3 nucleotide sequence: TGTGCCAGCAGTTACGGGCAGCAAGAGACCCAGTACTTC.

The V and J genes are TRBV6-5 and TRBJ1-4, with D tentatively TRBD1 (6 bases). Trimming left V 0 bases short and J 7 bases short, with 9 bases between. The CDR3 totals 14 residues. From germline, CDR1 is MNHEY and CDR2 SVGAGI. DNA of the CDR3: TGTGCCAGCAGTTACTCCAGGGACATTGAAAAACTGTTTTTT. This translates into CASSYSRDIEKLFF.

A single count supports this clone. J is TRBJ2-1 and V is TRBV2; perhaps D is TRBD1 or TRBD2 (5 bases each). Trimming cost V 8 bases and J 2 bases, with 16 bases left between them. CDR1 SNHLY and CDR2 FYNNEI come from the germline V gene. This CDR3 contains 15 residues. The DNA for the CDR3 is TGTGCCAGCGCTATGATGGGGGTCGCCTACAATGAGCAGTTCTTC. This sequence encodes CASAMMGVAYNEQFF.

The V and J genes are TRBV7-9 and TRBJ2-5; D is uncertain. Trimming cost V 0 bases and J 5 bases, with 4 bases left between them. This CDR3 contains 12 residues. The V gene's germline CDR1 is SEHNR and CDR2 FQNEAQ (reference sequence). The CDR3 is CASSLAVETQYF. CDR3 nucleotide sequence: TGTGCCAGCAGCTTAGCGGTTGAGACCCAGTACTTC.

The V gene is TRBV9, the J gene TRBJ1-4; the D gene is possibly TRBD1 (5 bases). The germline V gene encodes CDR1 SGDLS and CDR2 YYNGEE. V was shortened by 3 bases and J by 7 bases, with 10 bases between the two germline ends. The CDR3 contains 13 residues. CDR3 sequence (DNA): TGTGCCAGCAGCGGCGCCGGGGCTGAAAAACTGTTTTTT. Protein product: CASSGAGAEKLFF.

This chain links TRBV27 with TRBJ2-2, with D possibly being TRBD1 or TRBD2 (5 bases each). Germline loops: CDR1 MNHEY, CDR2 SMNVEV (reference sequence). CDR3 length equals 12 residues. The V end was cut by 1 base, the J end by 8 bases, with 5 bases between. Written as DNA, the CDR3 is TGTGCCAGCAGTTTATGGGGGGGGGAGCTGTTTTTT. This encodes CASSLWGGELFF.